This paragraph covers one TCR beta chain sequence. Sequencing was performed with immunoSEQ multiplex PCR; in TCRdb, only in-frame clones are kept and a portion is missing. The sample yields some 170,000 clones, 90% to 95% seen once. This record comes from a study of T cell responses to AZD1222 COVID-19 vaccine. CDR3 length equals 13 residues. V was clipped by 7 bases and J by 7 bases; unmatched bases: 8. The sequence was obtained from an adult in good health. Here the sequenced sample was peripheral blood, taken on day 0 of AZD1222 vaccination. V is TRBV12-3 or TRBV12-4 and J is TRBJ1-1, with 8 nucleotides matching TRBD1. Here the CDR3 reads CASNLMTGVEAFF. DNA of the CDR3: TGTGCCAGCAACCTAATGACAGGGGTTGAAGCTTTCTTT.